This TCR beta chain was sequenced for a study of CD8 T cells in ankylosing spondylitis. TCRdb reanalysed the 5' RACE reads using MiXCR and keeps one entry per CDR3 protein. The sample lists around 220,000 distinct CDR3 sequences, under 12% occurring once. This clonotype was counted ten times or more. Source material: blood, either unsorted or a sorted T cell fraction (not recorded which). The TCR originated in a male donor with ankylosing spondylitis or in good health (not recorded which).

DNA for the CDR3: TGTGCCAGCATCTTCGGGCCCAGGGCCACCGGGGAGCTGTTTTTT. Translating gives CASIFGPRATGELFF. The chain is built from TRBV5-5 and TRBJ2-2; perhaps TRBD1 as D (5 bases). In germline, CDR1 is SGHKS, CDR2 YYEKEE (reference sequence). This CDR3 contains 15 residues. V was clipped by 6 bases and J by 4 bases, with 16 bases between them.